This TCR beta chain derives from a study of CD4+ T cells in melanoma (dated by TCRdb to the early 2020s). Background on the whole study: Neoantigen-specific CD4+ T cells in human melanoma were what the study investigated. The study at large found these results: Neoantigen-specific CD4+ T cells in melanoma were reported to have a range of differentiation states. The report described a correlation between neoantigen-specific CD4+ T cells and the function of CD8+ T cells, macrophages and B cells.

Measured from the cysteine to the phenylalanine, the CDR3 is 15 residues long. Kept here is only the CDR3 DNA, which spans 45 bases and is read in frame from base 1. The germline V gene (reference sequence) yields LNHNV for CDR1 and YYDKDF for CDR2. The germline V end is reduced by 0 bases and the J end by 8 bases; junction bases left unmatched: 8. The library was generated by the immunoSEQ multiplex PCR assay. Sourced from immuneACCESS, this table was stored by TCRdb with only in-frame sequences that have V and J called. A share of the clones is absent; for the studies checked, an unresolved V gene accounts for under half, and the remainder has no known explanation. The sample records about 140,000 clones, 85% to 95% of which are singletons. 1.5% of the sample comes from the top ten. Of note for this clone: The antigen this receptor binds is unknown. No qualities accompany the bases; no much larger clone lies one base away.

The donors were melanoma patients. The V and J genes are TRBV15 and TRBJ1-2, and 8 junction bases match TRBD1. The clonotype originates from a human donor with melanoma. At the DNA level, the sequence is TGTGCCACCAGCAGAGATTATCGGACAGGGATGGGCTACACCTTC. This yields the protein CATSRDYRTGMGYTF.